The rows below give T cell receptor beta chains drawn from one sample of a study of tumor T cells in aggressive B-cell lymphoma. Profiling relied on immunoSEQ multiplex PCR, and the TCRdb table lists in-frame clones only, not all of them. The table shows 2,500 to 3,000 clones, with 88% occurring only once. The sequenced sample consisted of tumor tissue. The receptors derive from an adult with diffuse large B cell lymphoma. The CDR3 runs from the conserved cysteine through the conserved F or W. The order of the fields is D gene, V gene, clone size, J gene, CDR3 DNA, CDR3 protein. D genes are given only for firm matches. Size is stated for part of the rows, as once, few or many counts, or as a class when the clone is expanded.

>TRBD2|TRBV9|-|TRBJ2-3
TGTGCCAGCAGCGAACTAGCGGGAGTCGATACGCAGTATTTT
CASSELAGVDTQYF
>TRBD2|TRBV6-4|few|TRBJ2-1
TGTGCCAGCAGTGACTTGGCGGGAGGGGACAATGAGCAGTTCTTC
CASSDLAGGDNEQFF
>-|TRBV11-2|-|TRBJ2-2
TGTGCCAGCAGGCGGGACAGAAATACACCCGGGGAGCTGTTTTTT
CASRRDRNTPGELFF
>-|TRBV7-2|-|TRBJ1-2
TGTGCCAGCAGCTTGACAGCTGACTATGGCTACACCTTC
CASSLTADYGYTF
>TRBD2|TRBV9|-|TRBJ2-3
TGTGCCAGCAGCCTGCGGCGGGGGGCTAGCACAGATACGCAGTATTTT
CASSLRRGASTDTQYF
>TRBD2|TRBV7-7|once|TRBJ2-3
TGTGCCAGCAGCCCTGGACTAGCGGGAAGCACAGATACGCAGTATTTT
CASSPGLAGSTDTQYF
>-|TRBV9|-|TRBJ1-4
TGTGCCAGCAGCGCGAGAGGCAGCTCAACCGAAAAACTGTTTTTT
CASSARGSSTEKLFF
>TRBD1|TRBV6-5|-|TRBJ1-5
TGTGCCAGCAGGGACAGGGGATCCAATCAGCCCCAGCATTTT
CASRDRGSNQPQHF
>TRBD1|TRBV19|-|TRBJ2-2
TGTGCCAGTAGTGAAACCGGGACAGACACCGGGGAGCTGTTTTTT
CASSETGTDTGELFF
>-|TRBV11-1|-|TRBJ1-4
TGTGCCAGCAAGGGGACTAATGAAAAACTGTTTTTT
CASKGTNEKLFF
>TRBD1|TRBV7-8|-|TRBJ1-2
TGTGCCAGCAGTTTACAGGGGCCCTATGGCTACACCTTC
CASSLQGPYGYTF
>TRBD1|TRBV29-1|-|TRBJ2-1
TGCAGCGCTGGAAGACAGGGGGCTGGGGAGCAGTTCTTC
CSAGRQGAGEQFF
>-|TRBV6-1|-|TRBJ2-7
TGTGCCAGCAGAGGAGGAGCCCTACTCTACGAGCAGTACTTC
CASRGGALLYEQYF
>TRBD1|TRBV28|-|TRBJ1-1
TGTGCCACCAAAGGACAGGGGTCCACTGAAGCTTTCTTT
CATKGQGSTEAFF
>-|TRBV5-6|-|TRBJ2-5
TGTGCCAGCAGCCGTGTTCCGCGAGAGACCCAGTACTTC
CASSRVPRETQYF
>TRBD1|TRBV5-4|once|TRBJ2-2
TGTGCCAGCAGCTTCGGGACAGCGAACACCGGGGAGCTGTTTTTT
CASSFGTANTGELFF
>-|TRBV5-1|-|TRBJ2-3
TGCGCCAGCAGCTTGGGGGGGGTCAGCACAGATACGCAGTATTTT
CASSLGGVSTDTQYF
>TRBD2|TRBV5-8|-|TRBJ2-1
TGTGCCAGCAGCTTCGGGGCGGGGGGCCCAGAGCAGTTCTTC
CASSFGAGGPEQFF